This T cell receptor beta chain was recovered during a study of T cells in Graves' hyperthyroidism and ophthalmopathy. Amplification of TCR beta CDR3 regions used RNA as the template. First-round RT-PCR targeting the TCR CDR3 was performed with the HTBI primer set. MiXCR, applied by TCRdb to the multiplex PCR reads, yields one record per CDR3 protein. Among some 50,000 distinct CDR3 sequences, about half were seen once, and the ten largest hold about 8.9%. Notes on the study in general: From stable hyperthyroidism, ophthalmopathy was separated by a 13 V-J model. Blood also carried most thyroid clonotypes expanded above 0.001.

Exclusion criteria comprised uncontrolled infection, other autoimmune disease, pregnancy or lactation. Clinical symptoms, serum thyroxine and TRAb, thyroid ultrasound and orbital computed tomography were used for the diagnoses. This clonotype occurred many times. Its target is not known. V gave up 1 base and J gave up 5 bases, with 8 bases separating them. CDR1 is LGHNA and CDR2 is YNFKEQ in the germline V gene. This CDR3 has 13 amino acids. The receptor's source is a woman aged 45-65 years with Graves' ophthalmopathy. The sequencing sample was made of blood. The chain combines TRBV4-2 with TRBJ2-5; D not resolved. CDR3 DNA sequence: TGTGCCAGCAGCCAAGGTCCGGCGGAGACCCAGTACTTC. This gives the protein CASSQGPAETQYF.